This TCR beta chain was found in a study of OX40 agonist ivuxolimab in advanced cancers. About the research overall: Patients enrolled in dose escalation were diagnosed with hepatocellular carcinoma, melanoma, renal cell or head and neck cancer. Participants could have had prior anti-PD-1, anti-PD-L1 or anti-CTLA-4 therapy, and roughly 40% had some. Study-level points and caveats: CD8+ T cells (on average) carried more expanded clones than CD4+ T cells.

Concerning this clone itself: The antigen is not known.

TCRdb's copy holds only in-frame clones and misses some; the assay was immunoSEQ multiplex PCR. The table records some 72,000 clones, around 93% of them present only once. Per the germline V gene, CDR1 is SQVTM and CDR2 is ANQGSEA. V gave up 7 bases and J gave up 2 bases; unmatched junction bases: 8. This CDR3 has 13 amino acids. The clonotype was recovered from an adult with an advanced solid tumor such as melanoma, head and neck, liver or kidney cancer. The chain has TRBV29-1 and TRBJ2-7; 7 bases are a match to TRBD1. This sample comprised CD4+ or CD8+ T cells sorted from blood, obtained in a trial of the OX40 agonist ivuxolimab. The DNA of the CDR3 is TGCAGCGCCCTAACAGGGGACGCCTACGAGCAGTACTTC. It is translated as CSALTGDAYEQYF.